This T cell receptor (beta chain) was captured in a study of identical twins. MiXCR was run by TCRdb on the 5' RACE reads, yielding one entry per CDR3 protein. The sample lists around 1.7 million distinct CDR3 sequences, about 32% occurring once. The sample taken for sequencing was cord blood. The sequence was obtained from a newborn girl in good health.

DNA for the CDR3: TGTGCCACCAAGACCGGGACAGCCTACAATGAGCAGTTCTTC. Translating gives CATKTGTAYNEQFF. The V and J genes are TRBV15 and TRBJ2-1; 7 bases are a match to TRBD1. V shed 7 bases and J 2 bases; nucleotides not matched to a gene: 5. The germline V gene encodes CDR1 LNHNV and CDR2 YYDKDF (reference sequence). The CDR3 runs 14 residues.